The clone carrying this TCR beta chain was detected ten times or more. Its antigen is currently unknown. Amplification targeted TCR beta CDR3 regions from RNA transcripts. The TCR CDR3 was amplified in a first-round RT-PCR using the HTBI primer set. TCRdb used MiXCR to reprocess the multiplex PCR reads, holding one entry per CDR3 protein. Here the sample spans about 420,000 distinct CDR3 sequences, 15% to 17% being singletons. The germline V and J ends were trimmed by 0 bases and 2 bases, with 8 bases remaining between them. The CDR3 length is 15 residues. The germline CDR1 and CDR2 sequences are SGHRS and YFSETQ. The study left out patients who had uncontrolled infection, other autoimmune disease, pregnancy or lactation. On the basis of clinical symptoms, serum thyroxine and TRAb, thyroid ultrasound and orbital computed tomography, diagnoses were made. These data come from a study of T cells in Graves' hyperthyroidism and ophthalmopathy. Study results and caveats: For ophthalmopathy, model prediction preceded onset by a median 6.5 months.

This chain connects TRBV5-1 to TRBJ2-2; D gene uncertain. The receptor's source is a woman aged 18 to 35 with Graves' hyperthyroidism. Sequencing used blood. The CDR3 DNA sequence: TGCGCCAGCAGCTTGGATGTAGGAAACACCGGGGAGCTGTTTTTT. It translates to CASSLDVGNTGELFF.